The rows below give T cell receptor beta chains drawn from one sample of a study of CXCR3-negative and CXCR3-positive naive CD8 T cells. Following a re-call of the 5' RACE reads, TCRdb has one entry per CDR3 protein and lacks DNA. Seen in this sample are 130,000 to 150,000 distinct CDR3 sequences; the ten most common clones hold about 0.3%. Sequencing was carried out using naive CXCR3+ CD8+ T cells from blood. The receptors were sampled from a human donor in good health. Some clones in this sample may be carry-over from other donors' samples. CDR3s include the opening cysteine and the closing phenylalanine or tryptophan.

J gene | V gene | CDR3 protein
TRBJ2-1 | TRBV5-5 | CASSAGTSLNEQFF
TRBJ2-5 | TRBV7-9 | CASSPPDQETQYF
TRBJ2-5 | TRBV27 | CASRGGPGGEYF
TRBJ1-2 | TRBV20-1 | CSARPPSETYGYTF
TRBJ2-1 | TRBV19 | CASSPFQPGLAFYEQFF
TRBJ2-2 | TRBV12-5 | CASGYWANTGELFF
TRBJ2-1 | TRBV6-2/TRBV6-3 | CASQDLGAEQFF
TRBJ1-5 | TRBV28 | CASSPPDTHQNSNQPQHF
TRBJ2-1 | TRBV11-1 | CASSLARTGDYNEQFF
TRBJ2-2 | TRBV10-3 | CAISPDSPRAGELFF
TRBJ2-4 | TRBV20-1 | CSTPRSAKNIQYF
TRBJ2-3 | TRBV29-1 | CSVEDLGAGRGTDTQYF
TRBJ2-4 | TRBV2 | CASSEAFRTALAKNIQYF
TRBJ2-7 | TRBV7-9 | CASSTLAGVFEQYF
TRBJ2-3 | TRBV28 | CASSFGLGPDTQYF
TRBJ2-1 | TRBV3-1 | CASTGTGVGNEQFF
TRBJ2-4 | TRBV7-2 | CASSFLRNIQYF
TRBJ2-2 | TRBV7-8 | CASSLGRQGIASGELFF
TRBJ1-4 | TRBV7-8 | CASSLVAGGGEKLFF
TRBJ2-7 | TRBV4-2 | CASSQVEVGRTYEQYF
TRBJ2-2 | TRBV28 | CASRGSNTGELFF
TRBJ2-3 | TRBV7-6 | CASSLSGQSTDTQYF
TRBJ2-2 | TRBV29-1 | CSVVRETGELFF
TRBJ2-7 | TRBV29-1 | CSHRDKNSYEQYF
TRBJ2-7 | TRBV12-3/TRBV12-4 | CASSSRLDRVVYEQYF
TRBJ2-2 | TRBV29-1 | CSVGGALGFITGELFF